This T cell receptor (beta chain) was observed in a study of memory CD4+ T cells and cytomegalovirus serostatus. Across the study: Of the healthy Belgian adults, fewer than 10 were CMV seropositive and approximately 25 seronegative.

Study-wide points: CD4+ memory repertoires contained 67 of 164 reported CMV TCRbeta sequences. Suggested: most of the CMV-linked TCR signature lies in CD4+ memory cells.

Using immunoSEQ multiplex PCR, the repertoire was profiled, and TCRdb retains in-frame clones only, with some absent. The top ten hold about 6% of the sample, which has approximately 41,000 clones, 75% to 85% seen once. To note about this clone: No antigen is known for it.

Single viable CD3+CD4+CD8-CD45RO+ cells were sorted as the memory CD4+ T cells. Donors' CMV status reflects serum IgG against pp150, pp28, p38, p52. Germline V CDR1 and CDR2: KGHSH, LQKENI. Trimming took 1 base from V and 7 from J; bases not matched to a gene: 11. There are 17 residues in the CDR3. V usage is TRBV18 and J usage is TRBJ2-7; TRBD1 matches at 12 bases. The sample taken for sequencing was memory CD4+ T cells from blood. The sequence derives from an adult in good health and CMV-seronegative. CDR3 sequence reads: CASSPLPVGQGAGEQYF. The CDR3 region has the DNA TGTGCCAGCTCACCACTTCCCGTGGGACAGGGGGCGGGGGAGCAGTACTTC. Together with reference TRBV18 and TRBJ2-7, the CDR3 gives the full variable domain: NAGVMQNPRHLVRRRGQEARLRCSPMKGHSHVYWYRQLPEEGLKFMVYLQKENIIDESGMPKERFSAEFPKEGPSILRIQQVVRGDSAAYFCASSPLPVGQGAGEQYFGPGTRLTVT.